A single sample gave rise to the 20 T cell receptor beta chains below, sequenced in a study of CD8+ T cells in alopecia areata. Treatment given: oral pan-JAK inhibitor, 5-10 mg twice daily. Sequencing templates came from extracted RNA that was reverse transcribed into cDNA. Using immunoSEQ multiplex PCR, the repertoire was profiled, and TCRdb retains in-frame clones only, with some absent. The sample lists around 200,000 clones, roughly 64% occurring once. Sequencing was performed on CD8+ T cells sorted from blood, taken at week 24, from a patient treated with tofacitinib. The receptors were gathered from a human donor with alopecia areata.

This clone has more than one count but fewer than ten. The rearrangement joins TRBV7-2 to TRBJ1-5; D might be TRBD1 (5 bases). The germline gives CDR1 SGHTA, CDR2 FQGNSA. The CDR3 has 15 residues. The ends were cut back, 3 bases at V and 0 bases at J, with 9 bases in the middle. Here the CDR3 reads CASSLQGVSNQPQHF. The CDR3 bases are TGTGCCAGCAGCTTGCAGGGTGTTAGCAATCAGCCCCAGCATTTT.

This clone was seen only a few times. Other DNA sequences of this sample code for an identical CDR3. The chain links TRBV25-1 to TRBJ2-7; D is unclear. With 8 bases removed from V and 4 bases from J, the gap between germline ends came to 6 bases. Germline V gene sequence: CDR1 MGHDK, CDR2 SYGVNS. The CDR3 length is 10 residues. The CDR3 DNA is TGTGCCAGCGGGGAATACGAGCAGTACTTC. It translates to CASGEYEQYF.

This clone has more than one count but fewer than ten. This chain uses TRBV25-1 with TRBJ1-1, with D possibly matching TRBD1 (5 bases). CDR3 length: 13 amino acids. Germline CDR1 MGHDK, CDR2 SYGVNS. V gave up 7 bases and J gave up 10 bases, with 19 bases separating them. CDR3 sequence: CASTAGTPNRAFF. The CDR3 DNA reads TGTGCCAGCACCGCCGGGACGCCAAATAGAGCTTTCTTT. The full variable domain, its missing parts supplied by reference TRBV25-1 and TRBJ1-1, is EADIYQTPRYLVIGTGKKITLECSQTMGHDKMYWYQQDPGMELHLIHYSYGVNSTEKGDLSSESTVSRIRTEHFPLTLESARPSHTSQYLCASTAGTPNRAFFGQGTRLTVV.

V gene TRBV7-9 combines with J gene TRBJ2-7, with TRBD1 matching over 8 bases. The junction had 7 bases not matched to a gene; V was cut back by 5 bases and J by 4 bases. There are 14 residues in the CDR3. Looked up from germline, CDR1 is SEHNR and CDR2 is FQNEAQ (reference sequence). CDR3 region: CASSMTGAGYEQYF. As DNA, the CDR3 is TGTGCCAGCAGCATGACAGGGGCTGGGTACGAGCAGTACTTC.

The chain is built from TRBV30 and TRBJ1-1, with D unresolved. V was cut by 0 bases and J by 8 bases, with 13 bases left in between. The germline CDR1 and CDR2 sequences are GTSNPN and SVGIG (reference sequence). This CDR3 spans 13 amino acids. CDR3 DNA: TGTGCCTGGAGTGTAACCCGGTTGATAGAAGCTTTCTTT. Its protein is CAWSVTRLIEAFF.

The chain employs TRBV14 and TRBJ2-3, with D hard to call. In germline, CDR1 is SGHDN, CDR2 FVKESK. With 1 base removed from V and 2 bases from J, the gap between germline ends came to 13 bases. This CDR3 region has 16 residues. The DNA for the CDR3 is TGTGCCAGCAGCCAAGTTGTAGGCCGGAACACAGATACGCAGTATTTT. Its protein is CASSQVVGRNTDTQYF.

The V and J genes are TRBV20-1 and TRBJ2-1; D is uncertain. Trimming cost V 3 bases and J 9 bases, with 0 bases left between them. The CDR3 runs 8 residues. Looked up from germline, CDR1 is DFQATT and CDR2 is SNEGSKA (reference sequence). The CDR3 DNA reads as TGCAGTGCTAGTGAGCAGTTCTTC. This gives the protein CSASEQFF.

This clone was detected only a few times. CDR3 in DNA: TGCGCCAGCAGACACGCGACCAGAATGGAGGAAAAACTGTTTTTT. It specifies CASRHATRMEEKLFF. This chain joins TRBV5-1 and TRBJ1-4; D unresolved. CDR3 length: 15 residues. V gave up 5 bases and J gave up 8 bases, with 19 bases separating them. Germline CDR1 SGHRS, CDR2 YFSETQ.

This chain links TRBV28 with TRBJ1-5; no firm D call. V was shortened by 4 bases and J by 5 bases, with 3 bases between the two germline ends. Germline V gene sequence: CDR1 MDHEN, CDR2 SYDVKM. The CDR3 is 11 amino acids. The CDR3 reads CASSSDQPQHF. In nucleotides, the CDR3 is TGTGCCAGCAGTTCGGATCAGCCCCAGCATTTT.

This sequence joins TRBV9 and TRBJ2-5, with 9 bases aligning to TRBD1. V lost 4 bases, J lost 4 bases, and 14 bases stayed unmatched. CDR3 size: 17 residues. In germline, CDR1 is SGDLS, CDR2 YYNGEE. The DNA for the CDR3 is TGTGCCAGCAGCCCGCACCTGACAGGGGGTGGCGGAGAGACCCAGTACTTC. Translated, it gives CASSPHLTGGGGETQYF.

The chain is built from TRBV7-9 and TRBJ1-2; D is ambiguous. V gave up 6 bases and J gave up 2 bases, with 13 bases separating them. This CDR3 spans 14 amino acids. The germline CDR1 and CDR2 sequences are SEHNR and FQNEAQ (reference sequence). The CDR3 sequence: CASSPPGINYGYTF. Written as DNA, the CDR3 is TGTGCCAGCAGTCCCCCGGGTATCAACTATGGCTACACCTTC.

This chain joins TRBV28 and TRBJ2-7, with D unresolved. V lost 3 bases and J 1 base, leaving 10 bases between the germline ends. The CDR3 spans 14 residues. Germline V lookup: CDR1 MDHEN, CDR2 SYDVKM. The DNA for the CDR3 is TGTGCCAGCAGTTTCCCGGAGAGTTCCTACGAGCAGTACTTC. Amino acid sequence: CASSFPESSYEQYF.

The CDR3 loop reads CASSMNSKNIQYF. For the CDR3, the DNA is TGTGCCAGTAGTATGAACAGCAAAAACATTCAGTACTTC. V gene TRBV19 combines with J gene TRBJ2-4; no clear D gene. Germline V lookup: CDR1 LNHDA, CDR2 SQIVND (reference sequence). The CDR3 runs 13 residues. The ends were cut back, 3 bases at V and 3 bases at J, with 6 bases in the middle.

This chain uses TRBV7-9 with TRBJ2-3; 12 bases fit TRBD2. CDR1 and CDR2 (germline): SEHNR, FQNEAQ (reference sequence). The trim removed 4 bases at V and 6 bases at J, leaving 5 bases unmatched. The CDR3 consists of 15 residues. CDR3 DNA sequence: TGTGCCAGCAGCTCGACCGGGACTAGCGGGGATACGCAGTATTTT. Its translation is CASSSTGTSGDTQYF.

The V gene is TRBV12-5, the J gene TRBJ2-7, with D possibly being TRBD1 (5 bases). CDR1 is LGHNT and CDR2 is FRNRAP in the germline V gene. There are 12 residues in the CDR3. V lost 7 bases, J lost 3 bases, and 10 bases lay in between. CDR3 bases: TGTGCTAGTGCCCTAGGGGTCTACGAGCAGTACTTC. Protein: CASALGVYEQYF.

The chain recombines TRBV5-6 with TRBJ1-1; D is unresolved. Germline V lookup: CDR1 SGHDT, CDR2 YYEEEE. V was pared by 1 base and J by 3 bases, with 16 bases between. The CDR3 is made up of 16 amino acids. The CDR3: CASSLFGRGRDTEAFF. CDR3 nucleotide sequence: TGTGCCAGCAGCTTGTTCGGCAGAGGAAGGGACACTGAAGCTTTCTTT.

V usage is TRBV5-1 and J usage is TRBJ2-1; no firm D call. From germline, CDR1 is SGHRS and CDR2 YFSETQ. The CDR3 consists of 14 residues. Trimming removed 4 bases at V and 0 bases at J, with 8 bases between. The CDR3 spells CASSPASSYNEQFF. The CDR3 DNA sequence: TGCGCCAGCAGCCCGGCCAGCTCCTACAATGAGCAGTTCTTC.

V usage is TRBV7-9 and J usage is TRBJ1-1; 7 positions agree with TRBD1. Unmatched junction bases numbered 6, after V lost 0 bases and J lost 5 bases. Germline CDR1 and CDR2: SEHNR and FQNEAQ (reference sequence). The CDR3 covers 15 residues. CDR3 amino acids: CASSLAGRGRTEAFF. DNA for the CDR3: TGTGCCAGCAGCTTAGCAGGCAGGGGGAGGACTGAAGCTTTCTTT.

This chain links TRBV5-6 with TRBJ1-6, with D unclear. CDR1 and CDR2 (germline): SGHDT, YYEEEE. Trimming shortened V by 1 base and J by 5 bases, and 7 bases separated the two germline ends. This CDR3 comprises 14 residues. In DNA form, the CDR3 reads TGTGCCAGCAGCTTGATTCCCGATAATTCACCCCTCCACTTT. This codes for CASSLIPDNSPLHF.

The chain recombines TRBV5-1 with TRBJ2-2, with D unclear. The CDR3 has 15 residues. Per the germline V gene, CDR1 is SGHRS and CDR2 is YFSETQ. Trimming took 4 bases from V and 1 from J, leaving 11 bases between them. CDR3 coding DNA: TGCGCCAGCAGCCCTGAGTCGCGGAACACCGGGGAGCTGTTTTTT. It yields the protein CASSPESRNTGELFF.